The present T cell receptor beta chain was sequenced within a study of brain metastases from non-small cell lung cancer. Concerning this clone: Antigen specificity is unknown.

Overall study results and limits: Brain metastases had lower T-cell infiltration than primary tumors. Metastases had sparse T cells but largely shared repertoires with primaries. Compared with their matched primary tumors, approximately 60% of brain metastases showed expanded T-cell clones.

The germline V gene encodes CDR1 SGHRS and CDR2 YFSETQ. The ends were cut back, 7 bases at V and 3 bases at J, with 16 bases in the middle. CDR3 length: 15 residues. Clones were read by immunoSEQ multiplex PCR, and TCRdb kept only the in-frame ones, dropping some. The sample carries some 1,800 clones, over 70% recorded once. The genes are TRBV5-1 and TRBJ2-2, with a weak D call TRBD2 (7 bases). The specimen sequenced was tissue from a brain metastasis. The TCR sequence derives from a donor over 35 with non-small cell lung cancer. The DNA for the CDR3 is TGCGCCAGCCAATCGGGGGGCGCGTACACCGGGGAGCTGTTTTTT. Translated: CASQSGGAYTGELFF.